The rows below give T cell receptor beta chains drawn from one sample of a study of cytomegalovirus exposure and HLA in healthy donors. Assay used: immunoSEQ multiplex PCR; TCRdb lists only in-frame clones, some missing. The table includes 150,000 to 200,000 clones, around 77% detected once. The sample comprised PBMCs. The source is a middle-aged man in good health and CMV-seronegative. The CDR3 runs from the conserved cysteine through the conserved F or W. Clone size is given for some rows only: seen once, a few or many times, or a class if the clone is expanded.

-	TRBV30	CAWSVGGGYGYTF
-	TRBV7-9	CASSPTRVYGYTF
-	TRBV19	CASSIMADRGNEQFF
-	TRBV11-2	CASSAGDGRTSPGNTIYF
-	TRBV4-1	CASSQDPHSNEQYF
-	TRBV20-1	CSARNTSIGYF
-	TRBV19	CLPKDSPDTIYF
-	TRBV19	CASRSGAGANVLTF
-	TRBV27	CASSFLGLPGQGYYGYTF
-	TRBV23-1	CASSQFGTRIYSNQPQHF
-	TRBV7-9	CSSSLSAGSKNYGYTF
-	TRBV9	CASSVDGDNSPLHF
-	TRBV27	CASSPEGAETQYF
few	TRBV5-5	CASSFGTGRNEQFF
-	TRBV5-1	CASSRGGGEKLFF
-	TRBV9	CASSFSPGDNSPLHF
few	TRBV13	CASSRTGLTGELFF
-	TRBV4-1	CASSPTGDNTEAFF
few	TRBV28	CASNLDSYGYTF
-	TRBV7-2	CASSSSGASYNEQFF
-	TRBV6-6	CATRETGTTNYGYTF
-	TRBV2	CASSPHSGSSYNEQFF